This T cell receptor beta chain was captured by sequencing in a study of shared clonotypes between healthy human individuals. The V and J ends lost 1 base and 0 bases respectively, with 7 bases between them. Germline CDR1 reads LGHNA; CDR2 reads YSLEER. The CDR3 is made up of 14 amino acids. The donor population consisted of healthy HIV-negative adults with no recent acute infections or vaccinations. General study results and limits: Around 4.9% of naive CD4 clonotypes were shared across a handful of donors.

Regarding this clone: Its antigen is as yet unknown.

The run depth of the assay was deep. Profiling relied on immunoSEQ multiplex PCR, and the TCRdb table lists in-frame clones only, not all of them. The table lists about 2 million clones, 85% to 95% of them singletons. The clonotype originates from a man aged 18 to 29 in good health. V is TRBV4-3 and J is TRBJ2-7; D is unclear. Sequencing was carried out using naive CD4+ T cells sorted from blood. As to subset: CD45RA+ positively selected. The CDR3 spells CASSQGLGSYEQYF. DNA for the CDR3: TGCGCCAGCAGCCAAGGGCTAGGCTCCTACGAGCAGTACTTC.